This T cell receptor beta chain was sequenced during a study of response to subunit inactivated influenza vaccine. Study results and limitations: The authors put forward the suggestion that each seasonal influenza vaccination may bring in only a limited number of new T cells.

One entry per CDR3 protein, called by TCRdb with MiXCR from the RT-PCR reads. The table lists roughly 460,000 distinct CDR3 sequences, roughly 9.8% of them singletons, with approximately 12% in the top ten. Worth noting for this clonotype: Its antigen is as yet unknown.

The CDR3 spans 13 residues. The V and J ends lost 6 bases and 2 bases respectively, with 11 bases between them. Germline CDR1 reads MNHNS; CDR2 reads SASEGT. Sample: PBMCs from blood, taken roughly 6 weeks after vaccination. The V call is TRBV6-1, the J call TRBJ2-7; no clear D gene. The receptor was isolated from a man aged 50-59 years who received an inactivated influenza vaccine. The CDR3 coding sequence is TGTGCCAGCAGCATGACTGTCGCCTACGAGCAGTACTTC. As protein: CASSMTVAYEQYF.